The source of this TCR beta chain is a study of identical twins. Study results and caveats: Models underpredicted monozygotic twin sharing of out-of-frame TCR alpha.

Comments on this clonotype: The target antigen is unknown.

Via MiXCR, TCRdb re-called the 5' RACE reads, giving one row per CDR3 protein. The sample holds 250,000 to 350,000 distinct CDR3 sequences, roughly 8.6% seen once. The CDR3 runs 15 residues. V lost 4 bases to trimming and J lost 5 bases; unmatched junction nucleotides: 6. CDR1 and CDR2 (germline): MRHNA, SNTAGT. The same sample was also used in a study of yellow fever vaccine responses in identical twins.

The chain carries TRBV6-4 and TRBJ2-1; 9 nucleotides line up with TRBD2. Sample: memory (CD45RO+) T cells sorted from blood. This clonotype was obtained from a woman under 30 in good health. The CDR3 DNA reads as TGTGCCAGCAGTGGCAGCGGGGGGACGAACAATGAGCAGTTCTTC. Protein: CASSGSGGTNNEQFF.